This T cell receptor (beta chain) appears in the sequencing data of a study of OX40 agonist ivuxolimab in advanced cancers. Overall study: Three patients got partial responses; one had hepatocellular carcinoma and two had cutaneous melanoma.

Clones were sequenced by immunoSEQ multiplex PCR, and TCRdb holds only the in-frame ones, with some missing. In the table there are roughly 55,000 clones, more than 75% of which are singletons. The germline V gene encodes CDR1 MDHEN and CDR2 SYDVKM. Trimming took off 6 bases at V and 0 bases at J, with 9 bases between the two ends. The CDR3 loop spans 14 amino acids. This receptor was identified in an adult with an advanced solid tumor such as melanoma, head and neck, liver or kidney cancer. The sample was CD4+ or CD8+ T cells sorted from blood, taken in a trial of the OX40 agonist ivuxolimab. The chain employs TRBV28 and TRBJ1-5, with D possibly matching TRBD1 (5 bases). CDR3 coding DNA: TGTGCCAGCAGCCTGACAGATAGCAATCAGCCCCAGCATTTT. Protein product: CASSLTDSNQPQHF.